This T cell receptor beta chain was sequenced during a study of cytotoxic CD8 clonotypes in ibrutinib-treated CLL. Study details: Enrolment comprised 10 to 11 relapsed/refractory and roughly 15 treatment-naive patients; 17 to 18 were IGHV unmutated. Following a median about eleven months of treatment, with a range of 6 to 36, response samples were taken.

The sample holds a few counts of this clone. The CDR3 consists of 14 residues. The germline V gene has CDR1 KGHSH and CDR2 LQKENI. The V end was cut by 2 bases, the J end by 3 bases, with 11 bases between. PBMCs that had been cryopreserved were the source of 2 to 2.5 micrograms of genomic DNA for TCR beta libraries. Method: immunoSEQ multiplex PCR; TCRdb's copy keeps in-frame clones and lacks some. The repertoire includes some 130,000 clones, approximately 80% of them detected once, and about 4.7% sits in the top ten. The TCR originated in a human donor with chronic lymphocytic leukemia. The chain employs TRBV18 and TRBJ2-7, with a weak D call TRBD1 (5 bases). The sample was PBMCs, taken after 24 months of ibrutinib treatment. CDR3 coding DNA: TGTGCCAGCTCACCAGGGCTTCAGGGCTACGAGCAGTACTTC. Protein: CASSPGLQGYEQYF.